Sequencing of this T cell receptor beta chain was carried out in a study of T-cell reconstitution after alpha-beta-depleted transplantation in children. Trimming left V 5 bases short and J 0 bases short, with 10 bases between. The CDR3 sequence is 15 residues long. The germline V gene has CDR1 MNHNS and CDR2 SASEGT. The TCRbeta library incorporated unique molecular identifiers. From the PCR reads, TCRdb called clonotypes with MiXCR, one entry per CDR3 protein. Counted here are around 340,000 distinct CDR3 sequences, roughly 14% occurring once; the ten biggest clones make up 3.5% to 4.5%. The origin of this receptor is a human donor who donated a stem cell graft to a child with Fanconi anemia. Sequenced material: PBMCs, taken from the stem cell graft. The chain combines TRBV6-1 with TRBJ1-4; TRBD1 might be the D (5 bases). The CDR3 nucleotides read TGTGCCAGCAGTCCAAGGGGAGCAACTAATGAAAAACTGTTTTTT. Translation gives CASSPRGATNEKLFF.